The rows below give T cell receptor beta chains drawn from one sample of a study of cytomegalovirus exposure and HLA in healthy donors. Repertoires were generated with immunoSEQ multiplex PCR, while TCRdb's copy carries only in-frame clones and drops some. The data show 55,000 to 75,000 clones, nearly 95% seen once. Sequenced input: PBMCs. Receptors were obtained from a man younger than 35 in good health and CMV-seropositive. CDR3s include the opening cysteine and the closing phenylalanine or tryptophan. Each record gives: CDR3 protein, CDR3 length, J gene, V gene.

CDR3 protein: CASSPTGYMSEQYF
CDR3 length: 14
J gene: TRBJ2-7
V gene: TRBV19

CDR3 protein: CASQGGSGNTQYF
CDR3 length: 13
J gene: TRBJ2-3
V gene: TRBV28

CDR3 protein: CASSNAGAVYNEQFF
CDR3 length: 15
J gene: TRBJ2-1
V gene: TRBV5-1

CDR3 protein: CASSFLPFYEQYF
CDR3 length: 13
J gene: TRBJ2-7
V gene: TRBV11-3

CDR3 protein: CASSRGYNEQFF
CDR3 length: 12
J gene: TRBJ2-1
V gene: TRBV7-3

CDR3 protein: CASSQDPGQGWDEQYF
CDR3 length: 16
J gene: TRBJ2-7
V gene: TRBV7-2

CDR3 protein: CASGGLAGDEQYF
CDR3 length: 13
J gene: TRBJ2-7
V gene: TRBV27

CDR3 protein: CASSPRAAEQYF
CDR3 length: 12
J gene: TRBJ2-7
V gene: TRBV7-6

CDR3 protein: CASSVTGGLGNEQYF
CDR3 length: 15
J gene: TRBJ2-7
V gene: TRBV9

CDR3 protein: CASSSGTSVGEQYF
CDR3 length: 14
J gene: TRBJ2-7
V gene: TRBV7-3

CDR3 protein: CASSVGPVSYEQYF
CDR3 length: 14
J gene: TRBJ2-7
V gene: TRBV9

CDR3 protein: CASSFRGSEKTQYF
CDR3 length: 14
J gene: TRBJ2-5
V gene: TRBV28

CDR3 protein: CASSQRTSGYNEQFF
CDR3 length: 15
J gene: TRBJ2-1
V gene: TRBV4-2

CDR3 protein: CASRNFGGGNEKLFF
CDR3 length: 15
J gene: TRBJ1-4
V gene: TRBV6-5

CDR3 protein: CASSPGGHNTEAFF
CDR3 length: 14
J gene: TRBJ1-1
V gene: TRBV2

CDR3 protein: CASRPGEVTGEQYF
CDR3 length: 14
J gene: TRBJ2-7
V gene: TRBV6-6

CDR3 protein: CASSLGTPHFQPVTDTQYF
CDR3 length: 19
J gene: TRBJ2-3
V gene: TRBV5-5

CDR3 protein: CASSKATTSGTRSYEQYF
CDR3 length: 18
J gene: TRBJ2-7
V gene: TRBV21-1

CDR3 protein: CASSTGQGAGQPQHF
CDR3 length: 15
J gene: TRBJ1-5
V gene: TRBV5-5

CDR3 protein: CASSVALQGGGEDYGYTF
CDR3 length: 18
J gene: TRBJ1-2
V gene: TRBV9

CDR3 protein: CASSVGWSLPIGNEQFF
CDR3 length: 17
J gene: TRBJ2-1
V gene: TRBV9

CDR3 protein: CASSPIPDVVGGSTDTQYF
CDR3 length: 19
J gene: TRBJ2-3
V gene: TRBV11-3

CDR3 protein: CASRGTGSEKLFF
CDR3 length: 13
J gene: TRBJ1-4
V gene: TRBV28

CDR3 protein: CASSEAGGANVLTF
CDR3 length: 14
J gene: TRBJ2-6
V gene: TRBV6-5

CDR3 protein: CASSETRPQYGEQFF
CDR3 length: 15
J gene: TRBJ2-1
V gene: TRBV2

CDR3 protein: CASSEARKAFF
CDR3 length: 11
J gene: TRBJ1-1
V gene: TRBV2

CDR3 protein: CASSPEVSARTDTQYF
CDR3 length: 16
J gene: TRBJ2-3
V gene: TRBV28

CDR3 protein: CASSVDLTGSTEAFF
CDR3 length: 15
J gene: TRBJ1-1
V gene: TRBV9

CDR3 protein: CASSETGGNEQFF
CDR3 length: 13
J gene: TRBJ2-1
V gene: TRBV7-8